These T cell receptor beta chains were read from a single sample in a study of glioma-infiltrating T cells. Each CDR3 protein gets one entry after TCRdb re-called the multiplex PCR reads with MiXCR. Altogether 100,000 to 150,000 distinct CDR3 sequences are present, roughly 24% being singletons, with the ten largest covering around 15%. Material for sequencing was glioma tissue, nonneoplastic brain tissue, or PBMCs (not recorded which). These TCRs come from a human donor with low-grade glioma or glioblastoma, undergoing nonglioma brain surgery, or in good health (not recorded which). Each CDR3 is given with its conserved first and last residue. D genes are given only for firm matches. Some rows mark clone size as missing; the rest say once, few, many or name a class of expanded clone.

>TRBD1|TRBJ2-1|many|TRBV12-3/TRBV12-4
TGTGCCAGCCGCATCACAGGGGAGCATAATGAGCAGTTCTTC
CASRITGEHNEQFF
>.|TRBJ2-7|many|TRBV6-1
TGTGCCAGCAGTTCGCGGTCCGGTCGCGAGCAGTACTTC
CASSSRSGREQYF
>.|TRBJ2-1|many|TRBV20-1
TGCAGTGCTAGAGATCTCACAGGCGGAAATGAGCAGTTCTTC
CSARDLTGGNEQFF
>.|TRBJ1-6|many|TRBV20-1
TGCAGTGCTAGAGATAGTTTTGATTCACCCCTCCACTTT
CSARDSFDSPLHF
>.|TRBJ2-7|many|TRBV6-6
TGTGCCAGCAGTTACTCGGGCGCTGCGGGATTTTTCTACGAGCAGTACTTC
CASSYSGAAGFFYEQYF
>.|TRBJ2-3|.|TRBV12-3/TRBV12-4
TGTGCCAGCACTCACTGGGCCACAGATACGCAGTATTTT
CASTHWATDTQYF
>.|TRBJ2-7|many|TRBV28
TGTGCCAGCAGTTTATCTGGGACACGCTACGAGCAGTACTTC
CASSLSGTRYEQYF
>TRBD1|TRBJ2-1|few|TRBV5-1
TGCGCCAGCAGCTTGGTGCTATCGGGCGGGACAGGGCATGAGCAGTTCTTC
CASSLVLSGGTGHEQFF
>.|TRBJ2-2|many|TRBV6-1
TGTGCCAGCAGTTTTGCTGGGAACACCGGGGAGCTGTTTTTT
CASSFAGNTGELFF
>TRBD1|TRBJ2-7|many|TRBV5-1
TGCGCCAGCAGCTTGGTTGGACAGGACCTTACCTACGAGCAGTACTTC
CASSLVGQDLTYEQYF
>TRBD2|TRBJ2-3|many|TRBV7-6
TGTGCCAGCAGCTTAGATGCTCTAGCGGGTTTTGCAGATACGCAGTATTTT
CASSLDALAGFADTQYF
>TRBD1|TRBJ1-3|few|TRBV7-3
TGTGCCAGCAGCAGGACAGGGAGTGGAAACACCATATATTTT
CASSRTGSGNTIYF
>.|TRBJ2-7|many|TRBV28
TGTGCCAGCAGTTGGTATTATCGCAGCGCCTACGAGCAGTACTTC
CASSWYYRSAYEQYF
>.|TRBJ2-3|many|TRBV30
TGTGCCTGGACGGGGCCAGGGGGCACAGATACGCAGTATTTT
CAWTGPGGTDTQYF
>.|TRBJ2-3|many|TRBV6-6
TGTGCCAGCAGTTACTCGAGGTACCAGGGTGGTACGCAGTATTTT
CASSYSRYQGGTQYF
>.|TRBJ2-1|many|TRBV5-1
TGTGCCAGCAGCTTAGACGGTAGCTCCTACAATGAGCAGTTCTTC
CASSLDGSSYNEQFF
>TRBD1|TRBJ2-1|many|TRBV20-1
TGCAGTGCTAGCTCCGGGACAGGGGTCTACAATGAGCAGTTCTTC
CSASSGTGVYNEQFF
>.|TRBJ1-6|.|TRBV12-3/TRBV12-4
TGTGCCAGCAGTTTAGAAGGGGACTTGAATTCACCCCTCCACTTT
CASSLEGDLNSPLHF
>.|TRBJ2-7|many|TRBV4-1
TGCGCCAGCAGCCAAGGGCTTCCCCCCTACGAGCAGTACTTC
CASSQGLPPYEQYF
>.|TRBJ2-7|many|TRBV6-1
TGTGCCAGCAGTGCCCCCGGGACACCCTACGAGCAGTACTTC
CASSAPGTPYEQYF
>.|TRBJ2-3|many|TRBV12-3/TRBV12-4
TGTGCCAGCAGCCGGGGCCTCACAGATACGCAGTATTTT
CASSRGLTDTQYF
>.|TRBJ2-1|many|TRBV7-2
TGTGCCAGCAGCTTAAGCGAGGAGCAGTTCTTC
CASSLSEEQFF
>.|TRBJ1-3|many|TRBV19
TGTGCCGTACGACCGGGGCCGAGAAGTTCCATATATTTT
CAVRPGPRSSIYF
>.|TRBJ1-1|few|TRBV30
TGTGCCTGTAGGACGGGGGGGAACACTGAAGCTTTCTTT
CACRTGGNTEAFF
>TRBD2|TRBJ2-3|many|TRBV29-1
TGCAGCGTGGGACTAGCGGGAAAGGATACGCAGTATTTT
CSVGLAGKDTQYF
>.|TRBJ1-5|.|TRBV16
TGTGCCAGCAGCCAATTCAGGGGAGGAGATCAGCCCCAGCATTTT
CASSQFRGGDQPQHF
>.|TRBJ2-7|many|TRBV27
TGTGCCAGCAGTCCTGTCAGGGTGGTCTCGTACGAGCAGTACTTC
CASSPVRVVSYEQYF
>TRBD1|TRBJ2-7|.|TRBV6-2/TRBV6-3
TGTGCCATCAGGACGACAGGGGCCAGGGCCTACGAGCAGTACTTC
CAIRTTGARAYEQYF
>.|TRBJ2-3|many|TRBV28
TGTGCCAGCACCTCCTACACGGATACGCAGTATTTT
CASTSYTDTQYF
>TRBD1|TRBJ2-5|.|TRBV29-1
TGCAGCGTAGATCCACAGGGGGCCGGAGAGACCCAGTACTTC
CSVDPQGAGETQYF
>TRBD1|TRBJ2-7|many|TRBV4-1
TGCGCCAGCAGCGACAGCGTCGGGACAGGGACCTACGAGCAGTACTTC
CASSDSVGTGTYEQYF
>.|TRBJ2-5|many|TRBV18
TGTGCCAGCTCACCACCGTTGGGGACACCTCAAGAGACCCAGTACTTC
CASSPPLGTPQETQYF
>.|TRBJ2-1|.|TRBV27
TGTGCCAGCAGTCGAGCGGTTAATGGGAAGTTCTTC
CASSRAVNGKFF
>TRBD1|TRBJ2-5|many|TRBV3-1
TGTGCCAGCAGCCAATCCGGGACAGAAGAGACCCAGTACTTC
CASSQSGTEETQYF